These 18 T cell receptor beta chains were all obtained from the same sample, sequenced in a study of cytomegalovirus exposure and HLA in healthy donors. 13 Jbeta primers and 60 Vbeta primers were used for the PCR. Assay used: immunoSEQ multiplex PCR; TCRdb lists only in-frame clones, some missing. The data hold about 160,000 clones, with around 60% observed a single time. The sample was PBMCs. The receptors derive from a woman aged 55-69 years in good health and CMV-seropositive.

The chain combines TRBV7-9 with TRBJ1-1, with D perhaps TRBD1 (5 bases). V was pared by 3 bases and J by 0 bases, with 17 bases between. The germline gives CDR1 SEHNR, CDR2 FQNEAQ (reference sequence). The CDR3 has 17 amino acids. CDR3 nucleotides: TGTGCCAGCAGCTTCCGGGACTCACTGGGGCTGAACACTGAAGCTTTCTTT. Its translation is CASSFRDSLGLNTEAFF.

The chain has TRBV6-5 and TRBJ2-3; weak D call: TRBD1 (5 bases). This CDR3 comprises 15 residues. Deletions cut 0 bases from V and 0 bases from J, with 7 bases between. The germline V gene encodes CDR1 MNHEY and CDR2 SVGAGI. DNA for the CDR3: TGTGCCAGCAGTTACTCCGGACATAGCACAGATACGCAGTATTTT. This encodes CASSYSGHSTDTQYF.

A remark on this clone: The sample contains more than one DNA sequence encoding this CDR3. The chain has TRBV9 and TRBJ2-1; 13 bases line up with TRBD2. The V gene's germline CDR1 is SGDLS and CDR2 YYNGEE. CDR3 size: 17 residues. V gave up 0 bases and J gave up 1 base; unmatched junction bases: 1. The CDR3 spells CASSVGTSGSSYNEQFF. The CDR3 DNA reads as TGTGCCAGCAGCGTAGGGACTAGCGGGAGTTCCTACAATGAGCAGTTCTTC.

V is TRBV5-8 and J is TRBJ1-2; D may be TRBD1 (5 bases). CDR1 is SGHTS, CDR2 YDEGEE, per germline. This CDR3 has 14 residues. V was shortened by 2 bases and J by 5 bases, with 13 bases between the two germline ends. Here the CDR3 reads CASSLWGVGYGYTF. The CDR3 region has the DNA TGTGCCAGCAGCTTATGGGGGGTCGGTTATGGCTACACCTTC.

The rearrangement uses TRBV29-1 and TRBJ2-1; 10 positions match TRBD2. V lost 5 bases, J lost 6 bases, and 13 bases stayed unmatched. The CDR3 has 16 residues. CDR1 is SQVTM, CDR2 ANQGSEA, per germline. DNA for the CDR3: TGCAGCGTTCAATGGACTAGCGGAGGTCCGGGCAATGAGCAGTTCTTC. It is translated as CSVQWTSGGPGNEQFF.

The rearrangement links TRBV21-1 to TRBJ2-7; the listed D gene, TRBD1, was not tested against the DNA. TRBV21-1 is a listed pseudogene. The CDR3 consists of 15 residues. CDR3 in amino acids: CASSKGRTGAYEQYF. CDR3 in DNA: TGTGCCAGCAGCAAAGGAAGGACAGGGGCCTACGAGCAGTACTTC.

The CDR3 here is CASSQAQAGGYEQYF. The CDR3 nucleotides are TGCGCCAGCAGCCAGGCCCAAGCGGGAGGGTACGAGCAGTACTTC. This chain links TRBV4-3 with TRBJ2-7; 10 nucleotides line up with TRBD2. The CDR3 spans 15 residues. V lost 3 bases, J lost 4 bases, and 6 bases stayed unmatched. Germline V gene lookup returns CDR1 LGHNA and CDR2 YSLEER.

This sequence joins TRBV2 and TRBJ1-1; D gene uncertain. Germline values: CDR1 SNHLY, CDR2 FYNNEI. CDR3 length equals 14 residues. Trimming left V 4 bases short and J 3 bases short, with 12 bases between. The CDR3 sequence: CASSGIARDTEAFF. CDR3 DNA sequence: TGTGCCAGCAGTGGAATCGCGCGGGACACTGAAGCTTTCTTT.

The chain uses TRBV19 and TRBJ1-2; weak D call: TRBD1 (5 bases). Germline CDR1 LNHDA, CDR2 SQIVND (reference sequence). The CDR3 is 14 residues long. V lost 3 bases and J 8 bases, leaving 16 bases between the germline ends. In DNA, the CDR3 is TGTGCCAGTAGTATTCAACCGGGGACTAGGGGCTACACCTTC. Translation gives CASSIQPGTRGYTF. The whole variable domain, filled in from reference TRBV19 and TRBJ1-2, reads DGGITQSPKYLFRKEGQNVTLSCEQNLNHDAMYWYRQDPGQGLRLIYYSQIVNDFQKGDIAEGYSVSREKKESFPLTVTSAQKNPTAFYLCASSIQPGTRGYTFGSGTRLTVV.

This clone appeared a single time. J is TRBJ1-3 and V is TRBV10-3; D is unresolved. The V gene lost 3 bases and the J gene lost 4 bases, with 4 bases spanning the gap. This CDR3 comprises 12 residues. The germline gives CDR1 ENHRY, CDR2 SYGVKD. The CDR3 is CAISDRGNTIYF. The CDR3 DNA sequence: TGTGCCATCAGTGATCGGGGAAACACCATATATTTT.

This chain joins TRBV18 and TRBJ1-2; 8 bases line up with TRBD1. Germline lookup yields CDR1 KGHSH and CDR2 LQKENI. V was pared by 4 bases and J by 2 bases, with 9 bases of the junction left unmatched. This CDR3 contains 16 residues. The CDR3 sequence is CASSQTFRTGNYGYTF. DNA for the CDR3: TGTGCCAGCTCACAAACCTTCAGGACAGGGAACTATGGCTACACCTTC.

V is TRBV9 and J is TRBJ1-1; 7 bases align to TRBD1. The V and J ends lost 4 bases and 2 bases, in that order; junction bases with no gene match: 8. CDR1 SGDLS and CDR2 YYNGEE come from the germline V gene. There are 15 residues in the CDR3. DNA of the CDR3: TGTGCCAGCAGCTCAAGACAGGGCCCTAACACTGAAGCTTTCTTT. Translated, it gives CASSSRQGPNTEAFF.

The CDR3 coding sequence is TGTGCCAGCAGTTCAACCCAGGGATTAGGGTACTTC. The encoded protein is CASSSTQGLGYF. The chain couples TRBV28 to TRBJ2-7; D might be TRBD1 (5 bases). The CDR3 runs to 12 residues. V gave up 4 bases and J gave up 12 bases, with 16 bases separating them. Germline V gives CDR1 MDHEN, CDR2 SYDVKM. The whole variable domain, remainder taken from reference TRBV28 and TRBJ2-7, is DVKVTQSSRYLVKRTGEKVFLECVQDMDHENMFWYRQDPGLGLRLIYFSYDVKMKEKGDIPEGYSVSREKKERFSLILESASTNQTSMYLCASSSTQGLGYFGPGTRLTVT.

In DNA, the CDR3 is TGTGCCAGCAGCTTAACTAGCGCCCAGAACACCGGGGAGCTGTTTTTT. Protein sequence: CASSLTSAQNTGELFF. The rearrangement joins TRBV7-2 to TRBJ2-2, with 7 bases fitting TRBD2. This CDR3 is 16 amino acids long. Germline V gene sequence: CDR1 SGHTA, CDR2 FQGNSA. V was pared by 2 bases and J by 1 base, with 4 bases of the junction left unmatched.

In this sample, this clone turned up a few times. This chain's CDR3 is CASSGHPPQEAFF. CDR3 in DNA: TGTGCCAGCAGTGGACACCCCCCGCAAGAAGCTTTCTTT. The chain recombines TRBV27 with TRBJ1-1, with a possible D match to TRBD1 (5 bases). This CDR3 has 13 residues. Germline V gene sequence: CDR1 MNHEY, CDR2 SMNVEV (reference sequence). V was trimmed by 5 bases and J by 8 bases, leaving 15 bases between them.

This chain uses TRBV7-2 with TRBJ2-7, with D possibly matching TRBD1 (6 bases). The CDR3 has 14 residues. Germline assignment: CDR1 SGHTA and CDR2 FQGNSA. Between the trimmed V and J ends, which lost 2 bases and 2 bases, there was a span of 10 bases. CDR3 region: CASSLSRDTYEQYF. CDR3 nucleotides: TGTGCCAGCAGCTTATCAAGGGACACCTACGAGCAGTACTTC.

The chain joins TRBV7-2 to TRBJ2-3; 7 bases are shared with TRBD2. V shed 8 bases and J 2 bases; nucleotides not matched to a gene: 7. The CDR3 spans 14 residues. In germline, CDR1 is SGHTA, CDR2 FQGNSA. Here the CDR3 DNA reads TGTGCCAGCTCAAGGACTAGACACACAGATACGCAGTATTTT. Its protein is CASSRTRHTDTQYF. Looking up the rest from reference TRBV7-2 and TRBJ2-3 gives the full variable domain: GAGVSQSPSNKVTEKGKDVELRCDPISGHTALYWYRQSLGQGLEFLIYFQGNSAPDKSGLPSDRFSAERTGGSVSTLTIQRTQQEDSAVYLCASSRTRHTDTQYFGPGTRLTVL.

This clone was seen just once. This chain links TRBV28 with TRBJ2-7, with D unresolved. Germline lookup yields CDR1 MDHEN and CDR2 SYDVKM. V gave up 5 bases and J gave up 0 bases, with 11 bases separating them. CDR3 length equals 14 residues. The CDR3 sequence: CASSPRTPSYEQYF. In DNA, the CDR3 is TGTGCCAGCAGTCCCCGAACTCCCTCCTACGAGCAGTACTTC.